This T cell receptor (beta chain) was profiled in a study of shared clonotypes between healthy human individuals. This CDR3 comprises 14 residues. Germline V gives CDR1 SGHRS, CDR2 YFSETQ. J lost 3 bases, V lost 7 bases, and 5 bases had no gene match. Data came from immunoSEQ multiplex PCR; TCRdb stores just in-frame clones and leaves some out. Of more than 1.2 million clones in the sample, around 98.5% were seen once. The source is a man between 25 and 39 years old in good health. Sequenced sample: naive CD4+ T cells sorted from blood. Subset described: CD45RA+ positively selected. The genes are TRBV5-1 and TRBJ2-2, with 8 bases aligning to TRBD2. The CDR3 protein is CASSPGGHTGELFF. The CDR3, as DNA: TGCGCCAGCTCCCCGGGAGGGCACACCGGGGAGCTGTTTTTT.